These T cell receptor beta chains were read from a single sample in a study of CD8 T cells in Susac syndrome. TCRdb fed the immunoSEQ multiplex PCR reads into MiXCR, producing one record per CDR3 protein. Of roughly 400,000 distinct CDR3 sequences listed, approximately 89% are singletons. Sequencing input: CD8+ T cells from PBMCs. The receptor source for this set is a human donor with multiple sclerosis. Both conserved end residues are part of each CDR3. Each record gives: J gene, V gene, CDR3 protein.

j_gene: TRBJ2-5
v_gene: TRBV10-2
CDR3aa: CASSDGQGKVRPGETQYF

j_gene: TRBJ1-4
v_gene: TRBV2
CDR3aa: CASSEKFATNEKLFF

j_gene: TRBJ2-1
v_gene: TRBV20-1
CDR3aa: CSARIPLASYNEQFF

j_gene: TRBJ1-5
v_gene: TRBV4-1
CDR3aa: CASSTRQVDSQPQHF

j_gene: TRBJ1-1
v_gene: TRBV4-2
CDR3aa: CASSQPPGQVNTEAFF

j_gene: TRBJ1-1
v_gene: TRBV6-5
CDR3aa: CASRGGSNTEAFF

j_gene: TRBJ2-1
v_gene: TRBV28
CDR3aa: CASSLFPGGDEQFF

j_gene: TRBJ2-3
v_gene: TRBV6-1
CDR3aa: CASSPGQGAGDTQYF

j_gene: TRBJ2-7
v_gene: TRBV27
CDR3aa: CASSPGAHYEQYF

j_gene: TRBJ1-5
v_gene: TRBV28
CDR3aa: CASSFGASQHF

j_gene: TRBJ2-1
v_gene: TRBV11-2
CDR3aa: CASSFPRLAGKEGSYNEQFF

j_gene: TRBJ2-5
v_gene: TRBV5-6
CDR3aa: CASSSPGGNFDPKETQYF

j_gene: TRBJ2-3
v_gene: TRBV12-3/TRBV12-4
CDR3aa: CASSLATPRDTQYF

j_gene: TRBJ2-7
v_gene: TRBV12-3/TRBV12-4
CDR3aa: CASSPPGRDSYEQYF

j_gene: TRBJ1-1
v_gene: TRBV28
CDR3aa: CASRNPYRVKNTEAFF

j_gene: TRBJ2-5
v_gene: TRBV27
CDR3aa: CASRTFNEETQYF

j_gene: TRBJ2-1
v_gene: TRBV29-1
CDR3aa: CSVEGPDEQFF

j_gene: TRBJ2-7
v_gene: TRBV27
CDR3aa: CASSLGASEQYF

j_gene: TRBJ2-1
v_gene: TRBV28
CDR3aa: CASSPLEGYNEQFF

j_gene: TRBJ1-2
v_gene: TRBV18
CDR3aa: CASSPWDTNYGYTF

j_gene: TRBJ2-2
v_gene: TRBV4-1
CDR3aa: CASSLGHPGELFF

j_gene: TRBJ2-3
v_gene: TRBV5-4
CDR3aa: CASSYEDTQYF

j_gene: TRBJ2-7
v_gene: TRBV5-1
CDR3aa: CASSLAGNGYEQYF

j_gene: TRBJ2-3
v_gene: TRBV4-1
CDR3aa: CASSQEGKDTQYF

j_gene: TRBJ2-7
v_gene: TRBV27
CDR3aa: CASTMTGSTYEQYF

j_gene: TRBJ2-5
v_gene: TRBV29-1
CDR3aa: CSDGLAGGETQYF

j_gene: TRBJ2-5
v_gene: TRBV28
CDR3aa: CASSSGVSRSQETQYF

j_gene: TRBJ1-5
v_gene: TRBV19
CDR3aa: CASSSGYTEPQHF

j_gene: TRBJ2-2
v_gene: TRBV7-9
CDR3aa: CASSPGQGRETGELFF

j_gene: TRBJ2-2
v_gene: TRBV10-3
CDR3aa: CAISEGTGETNSNTGELFF

j_gene: TRBJ1-4
v_gene: TRBV28
CDR3aa: CASAPDRVRDGEKLFF

j_gene: TRBJ2-5
v_gene: TRBV3-1
CDR3aa: CASSPTGQGVGTQYF

j_gene: TRBJ2-1
v_gene: TRBV28
CDR3aa: CASSDGLAHNEQFF

j_gene: TRBJ2-3
v_gene: TRBV12-3/TRBV12-4
CDR3aa: CASSSDLAGGITDTQYF

j_gene: TRBJ1-4
v_gene: TRBV27
CDR3aa: CASSLLPGAGDEKLFF

j_gene: TRBJ2-2
v_gene: TRBV30
CDR3aa: CAWSVYSPGELFF

j_gene: TRBJ1-1
v_gene: TRBV11-2
CDR3aa: CASSLEVGRNTEAFF

j_gene: TRBJ2-3
v_gene: TRBV9
CDR3aa: CASSVGQGEVDTQYF

j_gene: TRBJ2-2
v_gene: TRBV12-5
CDR3aa: CASGFRSGELFF

j_gene: TRBJ1-1
v_gene: TRBV11-2
CDR3aa: CASSLGYLLAEAFF

j_gene: TRBJ2-7
v_gene: TRBV6-1
CDR3aa: CASSDFYSGVSYEQYF

j_gene: TRBJ2-2
v_gene: TRBV7-9
CDR3aa: CASSPGLGMGTPIRELFF

j_gene: TRBJ1-1
v_gene: TRBV5-4
CDR3aa: CASSLENLGDMNTEAFF

j_gene: TRBJ2-7
v_gene: TRBV11-3
CDR3aa: CASSLGQGDIYEQYF

j_gene: TRBJ1-1
v_gene: TRBV5-1
CDR3aa: CASSLSWGYPEAFF

j_gene: TRBJ1-1
v_gene: TRBV30
CDR3aa: CAFRRQGNTEAFF

j_gene: TRBJ2-7
v_gene: TRBV4-1
CDR3aa: CASSQGPGQGGNEQYF

j_gene: TRBJ2-1
v_gene: TRBV18
CDR3aa: CASSIGLAGIYNEQFF

j_gene: TRBJ2-3
v_gene: TRBV6-1
CDR3aa: CASSVDRDRTDTQYF

j_gene: TRBJ1-5
v_gene: TRBV30
CDR3aa: CAWSAQGLGEHF